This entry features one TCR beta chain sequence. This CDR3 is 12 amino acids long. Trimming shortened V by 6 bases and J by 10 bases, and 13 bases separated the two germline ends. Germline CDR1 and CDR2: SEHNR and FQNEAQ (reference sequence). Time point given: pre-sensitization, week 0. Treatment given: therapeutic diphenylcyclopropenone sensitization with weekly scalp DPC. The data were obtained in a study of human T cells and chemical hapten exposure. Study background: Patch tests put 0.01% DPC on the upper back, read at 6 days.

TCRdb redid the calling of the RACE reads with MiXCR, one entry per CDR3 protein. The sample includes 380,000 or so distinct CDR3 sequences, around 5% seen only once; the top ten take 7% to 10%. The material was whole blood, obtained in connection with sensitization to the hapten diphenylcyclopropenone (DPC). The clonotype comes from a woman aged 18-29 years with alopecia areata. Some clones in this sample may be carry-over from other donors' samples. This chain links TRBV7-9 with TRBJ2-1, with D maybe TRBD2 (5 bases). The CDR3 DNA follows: TGTGCCAGCAGGTACGGGGATGGCGAGCAGTTCTTC. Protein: CASRYGDGEQFF.